Detailed here is one TCR beta chain. The antigen is undetermined. This sample was included in a study of shared clonotypes between healthy human individuals. Findings and caveats of the study: Compared with memory subsets, naive subsets generally had larger estimated richness.

The CDR3 consists of 11 residues. Germline CDR1 DFQATT, CDR2 SNEGSKA (reference sequence). V was pared by 2 bases and J by 5 bases, with 4 bases between. How the authors handled the data: ImmunoSEQ yielded junction-only sequences lacking quality scores, so filtering differed. Assay used: immunoSEQ multiplex PCR; TCRdb lists only in-frame clones, some missing. That table is the source of V, J and clone size, and D and trimming were worked out from the DNA. The sample includes about 870,000 clones, 90% to 95% of them seen just once. Naive CD8 cells lacked CD45RO, underwent positive selection for CCR7 and left out terminally differentiated effector memory CD45RA+ cells.

The sequence came from a man aged 30-40 years in good health. V gene TRBV20-1 combines with J gene TRBJ2-1; no firm D call. What was sequenced was naive CD8+ T cells sorted from blood. The CDR3 spells CSARKNNEQFF. The CDR3 DNA sequence: TGCAGTGCTAGAAAGAACAATGAGCAGTTCTTC.